This T cell receptor beta chain was captured by sequencing in a study of immune heterogeneity within non-small cell lung tumors. Notes on this clonotype: Its target is not known. A single base separates this from a much larger clone, so it may be a read error.

Multiplex PCR with 32 V and 13 J primers amplified TCR beta CDR3. Each CDR3 protein is one row after TCRdb ran MiXCR on the multiplex PCR reads. Of 21,000 or so distinct CDR3 sequences in the sample, roughly 30% were seen once. Template material for each sample was 550 to 700 ng of bulk tumor genomic DNA. Biopsy collection occurred during surgery, with several far-apart biopsies per primary tumor. Patients had untreated, newly diagnosed non-small cell lung cancer and underwent curative surgery. Newly diagnosed non-small cell lung cancer patients undergoing curative-intent surgery served as donors. Deletions cut 1 base from V and 1 base from J, with 12 bases between. Per the germline V gene, CDR1 is LGHDT and CDR2 is YNNKEL (reference sequence). This CDR3 contains 16 residues. Notes on the study in general: Recurrence of identical dominant CDR3 beta clonotypes was observed across intrapatient tumor sites, concomitant with site-unique high-frequency clones.

The rearrangement joins TRBV3-1 to TRBJ2-3; no definite D call. The receptor was isolated from a man aged 35 to 55 with non-small cell lung cancer. Sequencing input: lung tumor tissue. CDR3 sequence reads: CASSQVVGLGTDTQYF. As DNA, the CDR3 is TGTGCCAGCAGCCAAGTGGTAGGCCTGGGCACAGATACGCAGTATTTT.